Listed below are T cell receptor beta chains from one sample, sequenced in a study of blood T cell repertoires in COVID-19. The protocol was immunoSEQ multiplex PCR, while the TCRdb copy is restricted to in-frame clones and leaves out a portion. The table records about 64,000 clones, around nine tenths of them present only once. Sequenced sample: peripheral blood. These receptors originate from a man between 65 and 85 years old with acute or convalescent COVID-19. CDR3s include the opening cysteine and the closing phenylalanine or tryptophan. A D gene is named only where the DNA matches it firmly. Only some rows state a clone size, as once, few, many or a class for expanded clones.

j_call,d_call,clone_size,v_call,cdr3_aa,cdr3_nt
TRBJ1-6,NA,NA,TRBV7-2,CASSSQATGYNSPLHF,TGTGCCAGCAGCTCCCAAGCCACAGGGTATAATTCACCCCTCCACTTT
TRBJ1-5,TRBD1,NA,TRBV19,CASSGQGAGNQPQHF,TGTGCCAGTAGTGGACAGGGGGCTGGAAATCAGCCCCAGCATTTT
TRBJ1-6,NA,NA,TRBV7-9,CASSPLGSPLHF,TGTGCCAGCAGCCCCCTCGGTTCACCCCTCCACTTT
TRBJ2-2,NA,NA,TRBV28,CASTGANTGELFF,TGTGCCAGCACCGGGGCGAACACCGGGGAGCTGTTTTTT
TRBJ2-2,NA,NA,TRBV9,CASSAQNTGELFF,TGTGCCAGCAGCGCCCAAAACACCGGGGAGCTGTTTTTT
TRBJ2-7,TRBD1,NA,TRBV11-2,CASSSTQGVVTTYEQYF,TGTGCCAGCAGCTCGACACAGGGGGTCGTAACGACCTACGAGCAGTACTTC
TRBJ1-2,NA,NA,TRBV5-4,CASSQGGGGAGYGYTF,TGTGCCAGCAGCCAGGGAGGGGGGGGCGCAGGGTATGGCTACACCTTC
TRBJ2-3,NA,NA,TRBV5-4,CASSFRSNTDTQYF,TGTGCCAGCAGCTTCAGATCCAACACAGATACGCAGTATTTT
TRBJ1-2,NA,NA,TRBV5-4,CASSLDRLPYGYTF,TGTGCCAGCAGCTTGGACAGATTGCCGTATGGCTACACCTTC
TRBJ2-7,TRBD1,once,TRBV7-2,CASSYDRGAYEQYF,TGTGCCAGCAGCTATGACAGGGGGGCCTACGAGCAGTACTTC
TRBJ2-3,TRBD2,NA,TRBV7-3,CASSLLAGGIDTQYF,TGTGCCAGCAGCCTCCTAGCGGGGGGGATAGATACGCAGTATTTT
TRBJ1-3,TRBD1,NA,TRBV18,CASSFGQGDSGNTIYF,TGTGCCAGCTCATTCGGACAGGGGGACTCTGGAAACACCATATATTTT
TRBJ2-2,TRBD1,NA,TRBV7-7,CASSLDRGPGELFF,TGTGCCAGCAGCTTAGACAGGGGCCCCGGGGAGCTGTTTTTT
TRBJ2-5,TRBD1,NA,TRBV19,CASSILGQGARETQYF,TGTGCCAGTAGTATATTGGGACAGGGGGCGCGTGAGACCCAGTACTTC
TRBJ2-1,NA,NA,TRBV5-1,CASSLGVYNEQFF,TGCGCCAGCAGCTTGGGAGTGTACAATGAGCAGTTCTTC
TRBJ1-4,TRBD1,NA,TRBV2,CASSAEDLDRALGGELFF,TGTGCCAGCAGTGCCGAAGACTTGGACAGGGCCCTGGGAGGGGAACTGTTTTTT
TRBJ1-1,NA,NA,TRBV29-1,CSSLTGNTEAFF,TGCAGCTCATTGACGGGGAACACTGAAGCTTTCTTT
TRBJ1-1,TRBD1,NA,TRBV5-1,CASSFLDRGNGAFF,TGCGCCAGCAGCTTCTTGGACAGGGGGAATGGAGCTTTCTTT
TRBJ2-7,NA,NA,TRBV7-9,CASAGRGNEQYF,TGTGCCAGCGCGGGGAGAGGAAACGAGCAGTACTTC
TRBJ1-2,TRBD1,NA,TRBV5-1,CASSLEDRVYGYTF,TGCGCCAGCAGCTTGGAAGACAGGGTCTATGGCTACACCTTC
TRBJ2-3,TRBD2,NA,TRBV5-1,CASGGRGVTSTDTQYF,TGCGCCAGCGGAGGGCGGGGGGTCACTAGCACAGATACGCAGTATTTT
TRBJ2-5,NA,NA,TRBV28,CASSSRQTQETQYF,TGTGCCAGCAGTTCCCGACAGACCCAAGAGACCCAGTACTTC
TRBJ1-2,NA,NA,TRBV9,CASSASGGGYTF,TGTGCCAGCAGCGCATCGGGTGGAGGCTACACCTTC
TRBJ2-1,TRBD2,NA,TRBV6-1,CASSEYAGVSYNEQFF,TGTGCCAGCAGTGAATATGCGGGGGTCTCCTACAATGAGCAGTTCTTC
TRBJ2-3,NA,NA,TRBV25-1,CASSGASVSQYF,TGTGCCAGCAGTGGTGCTAGTGTCTCCCAGTATTTT
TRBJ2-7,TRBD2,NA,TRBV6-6,CASSSAGEAYEQYF,TGTGCCAGCAGTTCTGCGGGAGAAGCCTACGAGCAGTACTTC
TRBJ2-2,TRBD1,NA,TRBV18,CASSQGQDRRELFF,TGTGCCAGCTCACAAGGACAGGACCGTCGGGAGCTGTTTTTT
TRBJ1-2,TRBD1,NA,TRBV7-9,CASSAQGLTYGYTF,TGTGCCAGCAGCGCACAGGGGCTGACCTATGGCTACACCTTC
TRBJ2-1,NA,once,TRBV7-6,CASSLTRGYDEQFF,TGTGCCAGCAGCTTAACAAGGGGCTATGATGAGCAGTTCTTC
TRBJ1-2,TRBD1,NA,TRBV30,CAWSFDRGLGYTF,TGTGCCTGGAGTTTCGACAGGGGGCTTGGCTACACCTTC
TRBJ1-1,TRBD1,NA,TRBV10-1,CASSRDRVRTEAFF,TGCGCCAGCAGTCGGGACAGGGTGAGGACTGAAGCTTTCTTT
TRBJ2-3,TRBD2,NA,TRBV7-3,CASSTTSGGASDTQYF,TGTGCCAGCAGCACGACTAGCGGGGGGGCGAGTGATACGCAGTATTTT
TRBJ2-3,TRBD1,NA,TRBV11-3,CASSNGQGTDTQYF,TGTGCCAGCAGCAACGGACAGGGAACAGATACGCAGTATTTT
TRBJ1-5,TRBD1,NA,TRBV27,CASGAQGFNQPQHF,TGTGCCAGCGGAGCACAGGGGTTCAATCAGCCCCAGCATTTT
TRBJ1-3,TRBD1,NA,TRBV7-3,CASSPRRQGPF,TGTGCCAGCAGCCCTCGTCGACAGGGACCTTTT
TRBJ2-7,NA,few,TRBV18,CASSLDSVYEQYF,TGTGCCAGCTCATTGGACAGCGTCTACGAGCAGTACTTC
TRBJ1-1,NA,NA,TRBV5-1,CASSLALEVEAFF,TGCGCCAGCAGCTTGGCGCTAGAAGTTGAAGCTTTCTTT
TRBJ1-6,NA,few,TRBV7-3,CATAKGSHNSPLHF,TGTGCCACCGCTAAGGGGTCACATAATTCACCCCTCCACTTT
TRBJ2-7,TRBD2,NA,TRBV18,CASSPGGREGGYEQYF,TGTGCCAGCTCACCAGGGGGGAGGGAAGGAGGCTACGAGCAGTACTTC
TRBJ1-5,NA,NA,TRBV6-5,CASSPGVGPQHF,TGTGCCAGCAGTCCAGGGGTAGGACCCCAGCATTTT
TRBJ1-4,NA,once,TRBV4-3,CASSPSSVGANEKLFF,TGCGCCAGCAGCCCCTCCTCGGTGGGAGCTAATGAAAAACTGTTTTTT
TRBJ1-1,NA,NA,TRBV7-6,CASSLGALLPPLNTEAFF,TGTGCCAGCAGCTTAGGGGCACTGCTGCCCCCCCTGAACACTGAAGCTTTCTTT
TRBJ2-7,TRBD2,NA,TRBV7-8,CASNSGGADEQYF,TGTGCCAGTAATAGCGGGGGGGCCGACGAGCAGTACTTC
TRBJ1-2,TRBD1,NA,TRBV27,CASSMGPQGAYGYTF,TGTGCCAGCAGTATGGGACCTCAGGGGGCCTATGGCTACACCTTC
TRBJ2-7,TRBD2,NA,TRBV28,CASSWGGTYEQYF,TGTGCCAGCAGTTGGGGGGGTACCTACGAGCAGTACTTC
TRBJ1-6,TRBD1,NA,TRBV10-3,CAIRGTGSNSPLHF,TGTGCCATCAGGGGGACAGGAAGCAATTCACCCCTCCACTTT